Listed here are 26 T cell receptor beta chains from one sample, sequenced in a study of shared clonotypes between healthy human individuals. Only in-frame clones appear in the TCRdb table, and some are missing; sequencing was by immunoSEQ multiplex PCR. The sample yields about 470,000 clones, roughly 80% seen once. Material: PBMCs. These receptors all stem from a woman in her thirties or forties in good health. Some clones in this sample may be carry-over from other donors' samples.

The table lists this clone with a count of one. The CDR3, as DNA: TGTGCCAGCAGCTTGGGACGGGAGTGGGAGCAGTTCTTC. Translated, it gives CASSLGREWEQFF. The chain is built from TRBV11-3 and TRBJ2-1; D possibly corresponds to TRBD2 (6 bases). Germline V gives CDR1 SGHNT, CDR2 YENEEA. This CDR3 is built from 13 residues. Between the trimmed V and J ends, which lost 3 bases and 10 bases, there was a span of 13 bases. Full variable domain (remainder filled in from reference TRBV11-3 and TRBJ2-1): EAGVVQSPRYKIIEKKQPVAFWCNPISGHNTLYWYLQNLGQGPELLIRYENEEAVDDSQLPKDRFSAERLKGVDSTLKIQPAELGDSAVYLCASSLGREWEQFFGPGTRLTVL.

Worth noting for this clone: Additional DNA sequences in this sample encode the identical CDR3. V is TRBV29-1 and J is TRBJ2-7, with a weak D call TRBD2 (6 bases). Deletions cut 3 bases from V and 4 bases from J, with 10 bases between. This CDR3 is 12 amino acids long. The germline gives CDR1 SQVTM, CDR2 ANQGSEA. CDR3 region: CSVEEGPYEQYF. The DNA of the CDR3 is TGCAGCGTTGAGGAGGGACCTTACGAGCAGTACTTC.

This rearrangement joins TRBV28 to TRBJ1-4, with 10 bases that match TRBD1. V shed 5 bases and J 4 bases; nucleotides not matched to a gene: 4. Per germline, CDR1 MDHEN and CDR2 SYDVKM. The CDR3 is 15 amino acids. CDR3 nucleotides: TGTGCCAGCAGTAGAGACAGGGGGCTTAATGAAAAACTGTTTTTT. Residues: CASSRDRGLNEKLFF.

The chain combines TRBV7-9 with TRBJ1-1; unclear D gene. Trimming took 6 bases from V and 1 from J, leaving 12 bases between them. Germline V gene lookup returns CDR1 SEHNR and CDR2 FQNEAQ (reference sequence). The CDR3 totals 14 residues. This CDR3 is CASSLGRENTEAFF. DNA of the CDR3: TGTGCCAGCAGTTTGGGAAGGGAGAACACTGAAGCTTTCTTT.

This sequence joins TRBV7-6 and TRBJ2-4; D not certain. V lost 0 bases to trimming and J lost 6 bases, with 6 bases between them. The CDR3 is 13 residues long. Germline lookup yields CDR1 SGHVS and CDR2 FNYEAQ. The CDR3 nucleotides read TGTGCCAGCAGCTTAGCGCACCTAAACATTCAGTACTTC. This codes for CASSLAHLNIQYF.

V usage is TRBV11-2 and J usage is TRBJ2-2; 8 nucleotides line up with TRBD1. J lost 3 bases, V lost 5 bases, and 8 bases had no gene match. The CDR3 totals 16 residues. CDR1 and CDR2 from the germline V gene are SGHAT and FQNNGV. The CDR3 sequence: CASSTPTGAYTGELFF. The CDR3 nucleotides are TGTGCCAGCAGCACCCCGACAGGGGCCTACACCGGGGAGCTGTTTTTT.

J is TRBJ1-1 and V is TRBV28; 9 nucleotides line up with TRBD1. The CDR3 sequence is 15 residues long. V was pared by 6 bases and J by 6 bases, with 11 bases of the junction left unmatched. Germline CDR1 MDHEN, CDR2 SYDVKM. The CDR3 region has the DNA TGTGCCAGCAGCCCCGTGACAGGGGGACTTTCTGAAGCTTTCTTT. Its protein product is CASSPVTGGLSEAFF.

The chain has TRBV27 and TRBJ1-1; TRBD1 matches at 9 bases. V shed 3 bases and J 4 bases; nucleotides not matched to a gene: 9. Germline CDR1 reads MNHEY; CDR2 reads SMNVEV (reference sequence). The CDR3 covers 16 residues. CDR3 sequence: CASSLRPGQGVTEAFF. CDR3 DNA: TGTGCCAGCAGTTTGCGTCCGGGACAGGGCGTCACTGAAGCTTTCTTT.

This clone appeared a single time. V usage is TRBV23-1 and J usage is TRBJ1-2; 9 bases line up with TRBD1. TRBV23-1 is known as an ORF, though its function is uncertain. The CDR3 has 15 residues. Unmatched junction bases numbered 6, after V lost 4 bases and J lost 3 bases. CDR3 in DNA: TGCGCCAGCAGTCTACGGACAGGGGAAGACTATGGCTACACCTTC. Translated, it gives CASSLRTGEDYGYTF.

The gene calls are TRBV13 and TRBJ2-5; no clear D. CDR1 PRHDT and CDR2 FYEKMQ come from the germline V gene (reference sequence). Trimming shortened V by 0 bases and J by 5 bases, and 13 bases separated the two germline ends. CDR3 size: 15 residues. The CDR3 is CASSLGLGSLETQYF. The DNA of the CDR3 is TGTGCCAGCAGCTTAGGCCTTGGTAGCCTGGAGACCCAGTACTTC. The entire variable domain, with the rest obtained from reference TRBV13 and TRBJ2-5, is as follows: AAGVIQSPRHLIKEKRETATLKCYPIPRHDTVYWYQQGPGQDPQFLISFYEKMQSDKGSIPDRFSAQQFSDYHSELNMSSLELGDSALYFCASSLGLGSLETQYFGPGTRLLVL.

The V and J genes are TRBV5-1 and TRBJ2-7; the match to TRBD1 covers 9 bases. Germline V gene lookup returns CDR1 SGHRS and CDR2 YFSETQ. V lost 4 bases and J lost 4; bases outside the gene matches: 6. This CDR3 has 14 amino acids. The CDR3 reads CASSRDREGYEQYF. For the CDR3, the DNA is TGCGCCAGCAGCAGGGACAGGGAGGGATACGAGCAGTACTTC.

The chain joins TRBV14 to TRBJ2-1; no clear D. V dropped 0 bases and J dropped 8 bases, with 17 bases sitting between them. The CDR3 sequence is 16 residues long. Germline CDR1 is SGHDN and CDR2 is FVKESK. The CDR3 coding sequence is TGTGCCAGCAGCCAAGATTCACTGGTTCGGCACGATGAGCAGTTCTTC. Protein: CASSQDSLVRHDEQFF.

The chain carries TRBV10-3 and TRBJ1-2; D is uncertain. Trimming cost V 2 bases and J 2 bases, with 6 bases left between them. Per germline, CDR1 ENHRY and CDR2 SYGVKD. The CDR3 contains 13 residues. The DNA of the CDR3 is TGTGCCATCAGTGAGAGTACGAACTATGGCTACACCTTC. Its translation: CAISESTNYGYTF.

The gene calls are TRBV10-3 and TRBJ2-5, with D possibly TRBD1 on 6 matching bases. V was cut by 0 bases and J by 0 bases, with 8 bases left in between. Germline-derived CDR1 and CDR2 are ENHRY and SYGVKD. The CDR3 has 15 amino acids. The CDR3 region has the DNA TGTGCCATCAGTGAGTCAACAGGGTACCAAGAGACCCAGTACTTC. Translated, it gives CAISESTGYQETQYF.

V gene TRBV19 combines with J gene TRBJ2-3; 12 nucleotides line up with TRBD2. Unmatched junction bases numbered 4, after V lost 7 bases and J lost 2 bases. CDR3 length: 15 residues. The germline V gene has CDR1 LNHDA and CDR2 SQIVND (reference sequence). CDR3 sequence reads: CASKGLAGYTDTQYF. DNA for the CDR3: TGTGCCAGTAAAGGACTAGCGGGATACACAGATACGCAGTATTTT.

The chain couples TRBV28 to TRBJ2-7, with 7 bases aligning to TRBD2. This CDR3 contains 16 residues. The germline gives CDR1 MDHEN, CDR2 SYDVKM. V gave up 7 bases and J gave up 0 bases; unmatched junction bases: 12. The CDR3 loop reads CASTSQLGGSSYEQYF. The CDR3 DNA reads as TGTGCCAGCACTTCCCAATTGGGCGGGAGCTCCTACGAGCAGTACTTC.

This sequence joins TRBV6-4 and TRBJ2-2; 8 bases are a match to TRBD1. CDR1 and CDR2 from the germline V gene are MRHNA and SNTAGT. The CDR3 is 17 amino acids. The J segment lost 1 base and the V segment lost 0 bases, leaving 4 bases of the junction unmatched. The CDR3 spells CASSDSIGQGNTGELFF. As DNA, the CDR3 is TGTGCCAGCAGTGACTCGATAGGACAGGGGAACACCGGGGAGCTGTTTTTT.

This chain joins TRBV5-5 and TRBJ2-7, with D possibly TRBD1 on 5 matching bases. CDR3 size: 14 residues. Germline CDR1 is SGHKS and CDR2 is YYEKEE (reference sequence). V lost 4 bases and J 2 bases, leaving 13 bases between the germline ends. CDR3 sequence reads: CASSNQGSTYEQYF. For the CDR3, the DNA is TGTGCCAGCAGCAACCAGGGCTCTACCTACGAGCAGTACTTC.

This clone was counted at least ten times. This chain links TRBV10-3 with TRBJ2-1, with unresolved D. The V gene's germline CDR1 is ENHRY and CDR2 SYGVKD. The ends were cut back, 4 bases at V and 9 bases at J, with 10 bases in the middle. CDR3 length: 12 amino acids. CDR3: CAISGGEGEQFF. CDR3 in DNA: TGTGCCATCAGTGGAGGAGAAGGTGAGCAGTTCTTC.

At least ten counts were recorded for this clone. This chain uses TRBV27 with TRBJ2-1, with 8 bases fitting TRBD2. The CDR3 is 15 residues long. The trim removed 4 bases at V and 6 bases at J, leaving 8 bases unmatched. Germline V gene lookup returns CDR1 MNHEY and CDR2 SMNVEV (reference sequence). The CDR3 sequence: CASSYRREVPNEQFF. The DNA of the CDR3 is TGTGCCAGCAGTTACAGGCGGGAGGTTCCCAATGAGCAGTTCTTC.

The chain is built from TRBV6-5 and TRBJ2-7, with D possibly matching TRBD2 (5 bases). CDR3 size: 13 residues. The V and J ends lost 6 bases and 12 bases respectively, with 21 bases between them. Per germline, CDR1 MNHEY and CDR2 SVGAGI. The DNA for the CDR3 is TGTGCCAGCAGCCTCGACCAGGCTGGAGGCACGTACTTC. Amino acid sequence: CASSLDQAGGTYF.

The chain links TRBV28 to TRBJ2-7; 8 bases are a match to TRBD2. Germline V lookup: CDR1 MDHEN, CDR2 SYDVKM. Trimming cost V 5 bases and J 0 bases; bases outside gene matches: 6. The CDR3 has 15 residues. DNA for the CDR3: TGTGCCAGCAGTCGGGGGGGGGACGGCTCCTACGAGCAGTACTTC. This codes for CASSRGGDGSYEQYF.

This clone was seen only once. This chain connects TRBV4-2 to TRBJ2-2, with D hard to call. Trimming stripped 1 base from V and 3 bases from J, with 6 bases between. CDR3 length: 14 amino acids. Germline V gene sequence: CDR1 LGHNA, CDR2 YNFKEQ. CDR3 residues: CASSQAGDTGELFF. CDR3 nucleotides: TGTGCCAGCAGCCAAGCGGGCGACACCGGGGAGCTGTTTTTT.

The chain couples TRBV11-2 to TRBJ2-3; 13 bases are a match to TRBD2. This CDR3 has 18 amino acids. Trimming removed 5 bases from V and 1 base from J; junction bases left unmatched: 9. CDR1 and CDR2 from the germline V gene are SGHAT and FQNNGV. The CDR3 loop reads CASSRTSGSVFGTDTQYF. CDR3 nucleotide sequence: TGTGCCAGCAGCCGGACTAGCGGGAGTGTTTTTGGCACAGATACGCAGTATTTT.

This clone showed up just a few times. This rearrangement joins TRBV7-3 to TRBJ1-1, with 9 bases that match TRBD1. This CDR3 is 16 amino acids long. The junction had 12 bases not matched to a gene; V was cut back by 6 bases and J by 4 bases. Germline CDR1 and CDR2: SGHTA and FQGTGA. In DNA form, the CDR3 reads TGTGCCAGCAGACCCGGGACAGGGAGGAGAGGCACTGAAGCTTTCTTT. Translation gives CASRPGTGRRGTEAFF.

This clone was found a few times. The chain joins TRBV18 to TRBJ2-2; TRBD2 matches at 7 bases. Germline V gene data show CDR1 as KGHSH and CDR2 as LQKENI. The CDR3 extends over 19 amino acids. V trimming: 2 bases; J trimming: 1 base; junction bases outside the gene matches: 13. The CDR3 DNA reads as TGTGCCAGCTCACCAGGGGGGGATTACGGGCAGGAGAACACCGGGGAGCTGTTTTTT. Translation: CASSPGGDYGQENTGELFF. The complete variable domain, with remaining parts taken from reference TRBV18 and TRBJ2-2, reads NAGVMQNPRHLVRRRGQEARLRCSPMKGHSHVYWYRQLPEEGLKFMVYLQKENIIDESGMPKERFSAEFPKEGPSILRIQQVVRGDSAAYFCASSPGGDYGQENTGELFFGEGSRLTVL.